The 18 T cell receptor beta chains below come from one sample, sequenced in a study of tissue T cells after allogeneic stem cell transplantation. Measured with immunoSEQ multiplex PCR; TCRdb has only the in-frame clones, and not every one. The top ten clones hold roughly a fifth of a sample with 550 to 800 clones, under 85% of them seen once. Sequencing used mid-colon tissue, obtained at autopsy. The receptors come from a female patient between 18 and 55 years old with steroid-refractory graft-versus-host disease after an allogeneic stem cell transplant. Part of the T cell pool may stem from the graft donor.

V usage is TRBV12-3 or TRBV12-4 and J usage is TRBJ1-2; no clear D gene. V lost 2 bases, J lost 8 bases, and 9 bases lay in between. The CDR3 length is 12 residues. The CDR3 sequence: CASSLTIGGYTF. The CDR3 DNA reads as TGTGCCAGCAGTTTAACGATAGGAGGCTACACCTTC.

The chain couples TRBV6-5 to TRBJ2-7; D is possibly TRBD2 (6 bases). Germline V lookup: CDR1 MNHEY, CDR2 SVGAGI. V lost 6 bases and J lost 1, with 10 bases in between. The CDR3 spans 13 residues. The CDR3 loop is CASSLAGSYEQYF. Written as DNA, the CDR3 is TGTGCCAGCAGCCTCGCGGGGTCCTACGAGCAGTACTTC.

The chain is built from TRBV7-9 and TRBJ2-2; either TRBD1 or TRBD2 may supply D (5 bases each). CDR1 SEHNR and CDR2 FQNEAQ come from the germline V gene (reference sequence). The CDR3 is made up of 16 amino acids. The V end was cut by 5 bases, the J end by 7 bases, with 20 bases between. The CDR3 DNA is TGTGCCAGCAGCCGACCGGGACCACCTAGAAGCGGGGAGCTGTTTTTT. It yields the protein CASSRPGPPRSGELFF.

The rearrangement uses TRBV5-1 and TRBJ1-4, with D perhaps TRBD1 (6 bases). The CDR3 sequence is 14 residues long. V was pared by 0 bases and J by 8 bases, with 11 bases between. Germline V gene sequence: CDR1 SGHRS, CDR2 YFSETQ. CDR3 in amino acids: CASSLAGGGEKLFF. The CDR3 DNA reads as TGCGCCAGCAGCTTGGCTGGAGGGGGGGAAAAACTGTTTTTT.

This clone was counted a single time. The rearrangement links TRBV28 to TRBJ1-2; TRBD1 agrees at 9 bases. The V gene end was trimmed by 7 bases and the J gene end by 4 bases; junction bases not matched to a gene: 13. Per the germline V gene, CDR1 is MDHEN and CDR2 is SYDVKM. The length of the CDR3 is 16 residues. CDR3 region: CASTKLRPDRGYGYTF. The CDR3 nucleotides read TGTGCCAGCACTAAACTTAGGCCGGACAGGGGCTATGGCTACACCTTC.

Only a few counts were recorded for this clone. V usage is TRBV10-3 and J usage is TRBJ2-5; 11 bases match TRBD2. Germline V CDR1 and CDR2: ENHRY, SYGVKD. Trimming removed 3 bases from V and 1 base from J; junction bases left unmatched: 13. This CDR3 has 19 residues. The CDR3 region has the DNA TGTGCCATCAGTGATGTAGCGGGGGGGCTCCCCAATTTCCAAGAGACCCAGTACTTC. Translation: CAISDVAGGLPNFQETQYF.

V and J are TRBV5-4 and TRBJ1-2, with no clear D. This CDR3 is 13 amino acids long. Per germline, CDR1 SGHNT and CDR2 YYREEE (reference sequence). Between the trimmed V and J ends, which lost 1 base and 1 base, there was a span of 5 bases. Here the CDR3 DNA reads TGTGCCAGCAGCTTGTACGGTAACTATGGCTACACCTTC. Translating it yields CASSLYGNYGYTF.

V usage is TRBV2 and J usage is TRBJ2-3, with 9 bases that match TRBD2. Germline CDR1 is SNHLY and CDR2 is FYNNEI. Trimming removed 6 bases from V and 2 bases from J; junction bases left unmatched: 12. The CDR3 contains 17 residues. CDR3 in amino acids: CASSDPERGAYTDTQYF. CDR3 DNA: TGTGCCAGCAGCGATCCCGAGCGGGGGGCGTACACAGATACGCAGTATTTT.

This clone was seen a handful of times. The CDR3 region is CASRRGVGNQPQHF. CDR3 in DNA: TGTGCCAGTAGGAGAGGGGTCGGCAATCAGCCCCAGCATTTT. The V and J genes are TRBV19 and TRBJ1-5; weak D call: TRBD1 (5 bases). Germline CDR1 reads LNHDA; CDR2 reads SQIVND (reference sequence). Trimming took off 6 bases at V and 2 bases at J, with 11 bases between the two ends. The CDR3 runs 14 residues.

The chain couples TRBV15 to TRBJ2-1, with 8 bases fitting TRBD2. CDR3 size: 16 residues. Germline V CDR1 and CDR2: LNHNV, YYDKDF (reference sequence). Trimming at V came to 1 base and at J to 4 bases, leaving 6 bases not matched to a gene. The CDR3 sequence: CATSRVKLAVYNEQFF. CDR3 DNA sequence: TGTGCCACCAGCAGAGTAAAACTAGCGGTGTACAATGAGCAGTTCTTC.

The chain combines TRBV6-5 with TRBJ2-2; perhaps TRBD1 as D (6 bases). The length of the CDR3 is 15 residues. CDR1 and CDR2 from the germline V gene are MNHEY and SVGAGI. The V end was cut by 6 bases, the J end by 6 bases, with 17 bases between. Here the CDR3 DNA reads TGTGCCAGCAGACCCGGGACATCGTTCCCCGGGGAGCTGTTTTTT. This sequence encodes CASRPGTSFPGELFF.

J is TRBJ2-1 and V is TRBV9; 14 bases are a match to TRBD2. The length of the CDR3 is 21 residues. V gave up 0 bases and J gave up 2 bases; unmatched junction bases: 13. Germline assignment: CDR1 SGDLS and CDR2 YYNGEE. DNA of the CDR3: TGTGCCAGCAGCGTAGACGGGACTAGCGGGAGTTCTAGGCCCACCTACAATGAGCAGTTCTTC. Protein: CASSVDGTSGSSRPTYNEQFF.

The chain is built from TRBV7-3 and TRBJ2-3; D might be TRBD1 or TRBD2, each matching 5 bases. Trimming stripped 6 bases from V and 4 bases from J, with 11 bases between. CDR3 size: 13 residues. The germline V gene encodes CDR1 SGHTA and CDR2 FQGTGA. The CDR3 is CASRRGLADTQYF. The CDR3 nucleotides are TGTGCCAGCAGGAGGGGTCTGGCAGATACGCAGTATTTT.

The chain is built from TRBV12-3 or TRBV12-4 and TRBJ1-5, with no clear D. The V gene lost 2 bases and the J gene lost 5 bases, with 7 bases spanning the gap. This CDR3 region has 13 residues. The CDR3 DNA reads TGTGCCAGCAGTTTAAACGGAGATCAGCCCCAGCATTTT. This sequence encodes CASSLNGDQPQHF.

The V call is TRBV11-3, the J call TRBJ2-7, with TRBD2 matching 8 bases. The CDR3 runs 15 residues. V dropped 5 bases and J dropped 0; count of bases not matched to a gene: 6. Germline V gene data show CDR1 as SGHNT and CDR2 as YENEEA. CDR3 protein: CASSLGGDLSYEQYF. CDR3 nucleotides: TGTGCCAGCAGCCTCGGGGGGGACCTCTCCTACGAGCAGTACTTC. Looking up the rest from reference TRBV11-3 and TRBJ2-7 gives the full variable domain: EAGVVQSPRYKIIEKKQPVAFWCNPISGHNTLYWYLQNLGQGPELLIRYENEEAVDDSQLPKDRFSAERLKGVDSTLKIQPAELGDSAVYLCASSLGGDLSYEQYFGPGTRLTVT.

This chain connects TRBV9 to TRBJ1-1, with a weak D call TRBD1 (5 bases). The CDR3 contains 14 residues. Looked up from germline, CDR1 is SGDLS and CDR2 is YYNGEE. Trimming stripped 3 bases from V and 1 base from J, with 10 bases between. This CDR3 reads CASSARGRNTEAFF. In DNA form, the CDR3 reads TGTGCCAGCAGCGCAAGGGGCCGGAACACTGAAGCTTTCTTT. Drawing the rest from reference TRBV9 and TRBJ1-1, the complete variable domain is DSGVTQTPKHLITATGQRVTLRCSPRSGDLSVYWYQQSLDQGLQFLIQYYNGEERAKGNILERFSAQQFPDLHSELNLSSLELGDSALYFCASSARGRNTEAFFGQGTRLTVV.

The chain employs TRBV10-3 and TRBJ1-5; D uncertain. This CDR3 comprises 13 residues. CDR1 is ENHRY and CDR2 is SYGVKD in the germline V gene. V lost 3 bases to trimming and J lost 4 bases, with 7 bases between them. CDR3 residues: CAISDGRNQPQHF. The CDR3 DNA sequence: TGTGCCATCAGTGACGGGAGGAATCAGCCCCAGCATTTT.

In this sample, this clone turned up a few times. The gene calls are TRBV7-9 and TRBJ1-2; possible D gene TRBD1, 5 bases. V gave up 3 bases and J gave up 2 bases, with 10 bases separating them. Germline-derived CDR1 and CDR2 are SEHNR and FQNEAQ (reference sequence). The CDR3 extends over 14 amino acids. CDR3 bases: TGTGCCAGCAGCTTCAGGGTAGGGAACTATGGCTACACCTTC. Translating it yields CASSFRVGNYGYTF. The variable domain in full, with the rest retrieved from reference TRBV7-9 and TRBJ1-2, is DTGVSQNPRHKITKRGQNVTFRCDPISEHNRLYWYRQTLGQGPEFLTYFQNEAQLEKSRLLSDRFSAERPKGSFSTLEIQRTEQGDSAMYLCASSFRVGNYGYTFGSGTRLTVV.